The rows below give T cell receptor beta chains drawn from one sample of a study of blood T cell repertoires in COVID-19. Assay used: immunoSEQ multiplex PCR; TCRdb lists only in-frame clones, some missing. Of some 96,000 clones detected, more than 75% appear once; the ten largest clones hold roughly 13%. The sample was peripheral blood. Receptor source: a human donor in a cohort sampled during active COVID-19. The CDR3 runs from the conserved cysteine through the conserved F or W. The D gene is left open where the match is weak. Clone size appears in some rows only: once, few, many, or a class for an expanded clone.

clone_size: -
d_call: -
j_call: TRBJ1-2
v_call: TRBV19
cdr3_nt: TGTGCCAGTAGTATGGCCGTGAACTATGGCTACACCTTC
cdr3_aa: CASSMAVNYGYTF

clone_size: -
d_call: TRBD1
j_call: TRBJ2-7
v_call: TRBV19
cdr3_nt: TGTGCCAGTAGTCGGGACAGCAAATACGAGCAGTACTTC
cdr3_aa: CASSRDSKYEQYF

clone_size: -
d_call: -
j_call: TRBJ1-1
v_call: TRBV4-3
cdr3_nt: TGCGCCAGCAGCCGCGCAGGGCTTGGCGCTGAAGCTTTCTTT
cdr3_aa: CASSRAGLGAEAFF

clone_size: -
d_call: -
j_call: TRBJ1-6
v_call: TRBV19
cdr3_nt: TGTGCCAGTAGTGGCGACACTGATAATTCACCCCTCCACTTT
cdr3_aa: CASSGDTDNSPLHF

clone_size: once
d_call: -
j_call: TRBJ1-5
v_call: TRBV5-1
cdr3_nt: TGCGCCAGCAGCTTGGATGCCGCTGGAGGCTATCAGCCCCAGCATTTT
cdr3_aa: CASSLDAAGGYQPQHF

clone_size: -
d_call: TRBD2
j_call: TRBJ2-2
v_call: TRBV28
cdr3_nt: TGTGCCAGTCTAGCGGGGGGAGGCACCGGGGAGCTGTTTTTT
cdr3_aa: CASLAGGGTGELFF

clone_size: -
d_call: TRBD1
j_call: TRBJ1-4
v_call: TRBV5-4
cdr3_nt: TGTGCCAGCAGCTTGCGTTCAGGGGGAACTAATGAAAAACTGTTTTTT
cdr3_aa: CASSLRSGGTNEKLFF

clone_size: -
d_call: -
j_call: TRBJ1-1
v_call: TRBV9
cdr3_nt: TGTGCCAGCAGCGGTGCCCCCGGGACTATAAGCACTGAAGCTTTCTTT
cdr3_aa: CASSGAPGTISTEAFF

clone_size: -
d_call: TRBD2
j_call: TRBJ2-5
v_call: TRBV3-1/TRBV3-2
cdr3_nt: TGTGCCAGCAGCCAAGTTCTTGCGGGGGGATCTACCCAAGAGACCCAGTACTTC
cdr3_aa: CASSQVLAGGSTQETQYF

clone_size: -
d_call: TRBD2
j_call: TRBJ2-2
v_call: TRBV15
cdr3_nt: TGTGCCACCAGCCCGCAGCGGGAGGGCCCTGGGGAGCTGTTTTTT
cdr3_aa: CATSPQREGPGELFF

clone_size: -
d_call: -
j_call: TRBJ1-5
v_call: TRBV25-1
cdr3_nt: TGTGCCAGCAGTGACAGGGGCGCGAGCAGCAATCAGCCCCAGCATTTT
cdr3_aa: CASSDRGASSNQPQHF

clone_size: -
d_call: TRBD2
j_call: TRBJ2-1
v_call: TRBV3-1/TRBV3-2
cdr3_nt: TGTGCCAGCAGCCAAGAACTAGCGGGAGGCAATGAGCAGTTCTTC
cdr3_aa: CASSQELAGGNEQFF

clone_size: -
d_call: -
j_call: TRBJ1-1
v_call: TRBV7-8
cdr3_nt: TGTGCCAGCAGCCCCCGCCCAGGGAACACTGAAGCTTTCTTT
cdr3_aa: CASSPRPGNTEAFF

clone_size: -
d_call: -
j_call: TRBJ1-1
v_call: TRBV12-3/TRBV12-4
cdr3_nt: TGTGCCAGCAGTTTTCGGGGGAACACTGAAGCTTTCTTT
cdr3_aa: CASSFRGNTEAFF

clone_size: -
d_call: -
j_call: TRBJ1-1
v_call: TRBV29-1
cdr3_nt: TGCGGAGTAAGTACTTCGAACACTGAAGCTTTCTTT
cdr3_aa: CGVSTSNTEAFF

clone_size: few
d_call: -
j_call: TRBJ2-3
v_call: TRBV6-2/TRBV6-3
cdr3_nt: TGTGCCAGCAGTTACTCATTTGAAGCAGGGGCCCTCACAGATACGCAGTATTTT
cdr3_aa: CASSYSFEAGALTDTQYF

clone_size: -
d_call: -
j_call: TRBJ2-7
v_call: TRBV14
cdr3_nt: TGTGCCAGCAGCCAAGTTCTAGCACCCAACGAGCAGTACTTC
cdr3_aa: CASSQVLAPNEQYF

clone_size: -
d_call: -
j_call: TRBJ2-7
v_call: TRBV7-9
cdr3_nt: TGTGCCAGCAGCTTAGCGGGGGCGACCCTAGTATTGGGATTCTACGAGCAGTACTTC
cdr3_aa: CASSLAGATLVLGFYEQYF

clone_size: -
d_call: -
j_call: TRBJ1-1
v_call: TRBV28
cdr3_nt: TGTGCCAGCAGTCCGACGGACACCTCTGAAGCTTTCTTT
cdr3_aa: CASSPTDTSEAFF

clone_size: -
d_call: -
j_call: TRBJ2-5
v_call: TRBV19
cdr3_nt: TGTGCCAGTAGTGCGTGGGGGCTAGTGGAACAAGAGACCCAGTACTTC
cdr3_aa: CASSAWGLVEQETQYF

clone_size: -
d_call: TRBD1
j_call: TRBJ2-5
v_call: TRBV27
cdr3_nt: TGTGCCAGCAGTTTACACAGGGGGCTTGGGGAGACCCAGTACTTC
cdr3_aa: CASSLHRGLGETQYF

clone_size: once
d_call: -
j_call: TRBJ2-3
v_call: TRBV19
cdr3_nt: TGTGCCAGTAGTAGGAGTTGGAGCACAGATACGCAGTATTTT
cdr3_aa: CASSRSWSTDTQYF

clone_size: -
d_call: TRBD2
j_call: TRBJ2-3
v_call: TRBV6-2/TRBV6-3
cdr3_nt: TGTGCCAGCAGCCACGGCGGGACTAGCGGGGGGGCCCCGCAGTATTTT
cdr3_aa: CASSHGGTSGGAPQYF

clone_size: -
d_call: -
j_call: TRBJ2-2
v_call: TRBV18
cdr3_nt: TGTGCCAGCTCACCGGGACACACGGACACCGGGGAGCTGTTTTTT
cdr3_aa: CASSPGHTDTGELFF

clone_size: -
d_call: TRBD1
j_call: TRBJ1-1
v_call: TRBV2
cdr3_nt: TGTGCCAGCAGCAGGGGACAGGGGGCCACTGAAGCTTTCTTT
cdr3_aa: CASSRGQGATEAFF

clone_size: -
d_call: TRBD2
j_call: TRBJ2-7
v_call: TRBV7-2
cdr3_nt: TGTGCCAGCAGCCCTAGCGGGGGATCCTACGAGCAGTACTTC
cdr3_aa: CASSPSGGSYEQYF

clone_size: once
d_call: -
j_call: TRBJ1-5
v_call: TRBV2
cdr3_nt: TGTGCCAGTGAAGGGACGGGGGCCCAGCATTTT
cdr3_aa: CASEGTGAQHF

clone_size: once
d_call: -
j_call: TRBJ1-2
v_call: TRBV6-2/TRBV6-3
cdr3_nt: TGTGCCAGCAGTTATCCGGGAGGGTTTCGCGGCTACACCTTC
cdr3_aa: CASSYPGGFRGYTF

clone_size: -
d_call: TRBD2
j_call: TRBJ2-3
v_call: TRBV6-1
cdr3_nt: TGTGCCAGCAGAGAAATGCCTCCGGGACTAGCGGGAGCCGAAAACACAGATACGCAGTATTTT
cdr3_aa: CASREMPPGLAGAENTDTQYF

clone_size: -
d_call: -
j_call: TRBJ1-4
v_call: TRBV5-6
cdr3_nt: TGTGCCAGCAGCTTGCAGGGGATGGGTGAAAAACTGTTTTTT
cdr3_aa: CASSLQGMGEKLFF

clone_size: -
d_call: -
j_call: TRBJ2-7
v_call: TRBV6-5
cdr3_nt: TGTGCCAGCAGTTACATAAAAACCTCCGGACTCCTTGGGCAGTACTTC
cdr3_aa: CASSYIKTSGLLGQYF

clone_size: -
d_call: -
j_call: TRBJ2-6
v_call: TRBV6-1
cdr3_nt: TGTGCCAGCAGTGGCTACGTGGGCGCTCTTTACTCTGGGGCCAACGTCCTGACTTTC
cdr3_aa: CASSGYVGALYSGANVLTF